One sample yielded the 30 T cell receptor beta chains listed below, sequenced in a study of blood T cell repertoires in COVID-19. Assay used: immunoSEQ multiplex PCR; TCRdb lists only in-frame clones, some missing. This table has just under 300,000 clones, 85% to 90% appearing once. What was sequenced was peripheral blood. Source of these receptors: a man aged 65 to 79 with acute or convalescent COVID-19.

The chain is built from TRBV12-3 or TRBV12-4 and TRBJ1-1, with D hard to call. V lost 7 bases to trimming and J lost 0 bases, with 9 bases between them. This CDR3 is 13 amino acids long. The CDR3 DNA sequence: TGTGCCAGCATCACACATGTGAACACTGAAGCTTTCTTT. Translation gives CASITHVNTEAFF.

The chain links TRBV29-1 to TRBJ2-7; 9 positions agree with TRBD1. Germline assignment: CDR1 SQVTM and CDR2 ANQGSEA. The CDR3 runs 12 residues. J gave up 4 bases and V 7 bases, and 5 bases lay outside the gene matches. DNA for the CDR3: TGCAGCGGTGGGGACAGGGCATACGAGCAGTACTTC. The encoded protein is CSGGDRAYEQYF.

This sequence joins TRBV29-1 and TRBJ2-7, with a weak D call TRBD1 (7 bases). The V gene's germline CDR1 is SQVTM and CDR2 ANQGSEA. Trimming stripped 8 bases from V and 1 base from J, with 12 bases between. The CDR3 has 12 amino acids. The CDR3 nucleotides read TGCAGCCTTCAGGGGGGATCCTACGAGCAGTACTTC. It encodes CSLQGGSYEQYF.

This rearrangement joins TRBV28 to TRBJ2-7; no firm D call. Germline CDR1 MDHEN, CDR2 SYDVKM. CDR3 length: 16 amino acids. V was shortened by 7 bases and J by 0 bases, with 19 bases between the two germline ends. This chain's CDR3 is CASIPSTPSGSYEQYF. DNA for the CDR3: TGTGCCAGCATCCCTTCGACCCCGTCAGGCTCCTACGAGCAGTACTTC.

The chain joins TRBV18 to TRBJ1-5; 11 bases agree with TRBD1. Per germline, CDR1 KGHSH and CDR2 LQKENI. The length of the CDR3 is 15 residues. The J segment lost 7 bases and the V segment lost 2 bases, leaving 4 bases of the junction unmatched. The CDR3 nucleotides read TGTGCCAGCTCACCAACTGGGGACAGGGGGCAGCCCCAGCATTTT. Protein product: CASSPTGDRGQPQHF.

The rearrangement links TRBV10-2 to TRBJ2-5; D might be TRBD1 (6 bases). Trimming stripped 8 bases from V and 9 bases from J, with 13 bases between. This CDR3 is 11 amino acids long. Germline V gives CDR1 WSHSY, CDR2 SAAADI. CDR3 sequence reads: CASGDTIAQYF. The CDR3 DNA is TGCGCCAGCGGGGACACTATCGCCCAGTACTTC.

The chain joins TRBV10-2 to TRBJ2-7; 9 bases are a match to TRBD2. Germline trimming cut 6 bases from V and 5 bases from J; bases unmatched to any gene: 5. From germline, CDR1 is WSHSY and CDR2 SAAADI. The CDR3 is made up of 13 amino acids. This CDR3 reads CASRGTSWDEQYF. Here the CDR3 DNA reads TGCGCCAGCAGGGGGACTAGCTGGGACGAGCAGTACTTC.

The gene calls are TRBV4-3 and TRBJ1-2, with a weak D call TRBD1 (6 bases). The CDR3 sequence is 15 residues long. The V end was cut by 3 bases, the J end by 0 bases, with 11 bases between. Germline CDR1 is LGHNA and CDR2 is YSLEER. The CDR3 is CASSQDSLSNYGYTF. As DNA, the CDR3 is TGCGCCAGCAGCCAGGACAGTCTCTCTAACTATGGCTACACCTTC.

The V call is TRBV5-4, the J call TRBJ2-1; TRBD2 agrees at 8 bases. The V gene's germline CDR1 is SGHNT and CDR2 YYREEE (reference sequence). This CDR3 is 16 amino acids long. V dropped 5 bases and J dropped 2; count of bases not matched to a gene: 9. This CDR3 reads CASRSREGPTYNEQFF. The CDR3 bases are TGTGCCAGCAGGTCCCGGGAGGGGCCGACCTACAATGAGCAGTTCTTC.

The CDR3, as DNA: TGTGCCAGCAGCGTAGCTGTGGGAGGGACCTACGAGCAGTACTTC. It translates to CASSVAVGGTYEQYF. The chain joins TRBV9 to TRBJ2-7; 7 bases match TRBD2. This CDR3 is 15 amino acids long. From germline, CDR1 is SGDLS and CDR2 YYNGEE. V dropped 0 bases and J dropped 2; count of bases not matched to a gene: 5.

The chain is built from TRBV5-6 and TRBJ1-3; no clear D gene. The V and J ends lost 1 base and 0 bases respectively, with 5 bases between them. The V gene's germline CDR1 is SGHDT and CDR2 YYEEEE. CDR3 length equals 14 residues. CDR3 sequence: CASSLFSSGNTIYF. CDR3 sequence (DNA): TGTGCCAGCAGCTTGTTCTCCTCTGGAAACACCATATATTTT.

The count of this clone is one. The chain couples TRBV11-2 to TRBJ2-1, with TRBD2 identical over 11 bases. With V trimmed by 3 bases and J by 4 bases, 2 bases remained unmatched. The CDR3 extends over 15 amino acids. Germline V gives CDR1 SGHAT, CDR2 FQNNGV. CDR3 sequence: CASSFVAGGYNEQFF. In DNA, the CDR3 is TGTGCCAGCAGCTTCGTAGCGGGAGGGTACAATGAGCAGTTCTTC.

This chain joins TRBV9 and TRBJ1-2, with TRBD1 identical over 9 bases. J was trimmed by 5 bases and V by 3 bases; bases with no gene match: 2. CDR3 length: 13 residues. CDR1 is SGDLS, CDR2 YYNGEE, per germline. CDR3 nucleotides: TGTGCCAGCAGCGCCGGGACAGGGTATGGCTACACCTTC. Translating it yields CASSAGTGYGYTF.

The chain recombines TRBV3-1 (or the pseudogene TRBV3-2) with TRBJ1-1; possibly TRBD1 for D (5 bases). The CDR3 runs to 14 residues. V lost 1 base, J lost 8 bases, and 14 bases lay in between. Germline CDR1 reads LGHDT; CDR2 reads YNNKEL (reference sequence). The CDR3 DNA follows: TGTGCCAGCAGCCAAGGGCAGGGCCGAAAAGAAGCTTTCTTT. Translating it yields CASSQGQGRKEAFF.

The rearrangement uses TRBV5-4 and TRBJ1-1; D gene ambiguous. Germline V gene sequence: CDR1 SGHNT, CDR2 YYREEE (reference sequence). With 2 bases removed from V and 1 base from J, the gap between germline ends came to 12 bases. This CDR3 has 15 residues. CDR3 residues: CASSFPTLKNTEAFF. CDR3 bases: TGTGCCAGCAGCTTCCCCACTCTCAAGAACACTGAAGCTTTCTTT.

The gene calls are TRBV19 and TRBJ2-1; D remains unclear. Trimming removed 4 bases at V and 0 bases at J, with 13 bases between. The germline V gene has CDR1 LNHDA and CDR2 SQIVND (reference sequence). The CDR3 has 16 amino acids. The CDR3 region has the DNA TGTGCCAGTAGTACGGTCACTCGCGCCTCCTACAATGAGCAGTTCTTC. Amino acid sequence: CASSTVTRASYNEQFF.

The rearrangement links TRBV12-3 or TRBV12-4 to TRBJ1-3, with D unresolved. V lost 3 bases and J lost 1, with 4 bases in between. The CDR3 runs to 13 residues. DNA for the CDR3: TGTGCCAGCAGTTTTGAGTCTGGAAACACCATATATTTT. The encoded protein is CASSFESGNTIYF.

The rearrangement links TRBV19 to TRBJ2-4, with 7 positions matching TRBD1. Looked up from germline, CDR1 is LNHDA and CDR2 is SQIVND (reference sequence). CDR3 size: 14 residues. Trimming at V came to 5 bases and at J to 6 bases, leaving 7 bases not matched to a gene. CDR3 DNA: TGTGCCAGTAGTCCACAGGGGCCTGGAAACATTCAGTACTTC. Translation gives CASSPQGPGNIQYF.

V and J are TRBV5-8 and TRBJ2-3; TRBD2 matches at 15 bases. Looked up from germline, CDR1 is SGHTS and CDR2 is YDEGEE. The CDR3 is 15 amino acids. The trim removed 3 bases at V and 7 bases at J, leaving 3 bases unmatched. The CDR3 DNA reads as TGTGCCAGCAGCTACGGGACTAGCGGGGGGTATACGCAGTATTTT. It specifies CASSYGTSGGYTQYF.

This chain joins TRBV5-5 and TRBJ2-5; 9 positions agree with TRBD1. The germline gives CDR1 SGHKS, CDR2 YYEKEE (reference sequence). CDR3 size: 13 residues. V lost 3 bases and J lost 5; bases outside the gene matches: 2. CDR3 loop: CASSWGTGETQYF. As DNA, the CDR3 is TGTGCCAGCAGCTGGGGGACAGGGGAGACCCAGTACTTC.

This chain links TRBV5-1 with TRBJ2-3; 10 bases are a match to TRBD2. This CDR3 comprises 17 residues. Per the germline V gene, CDR1 is SGHRS and CDR2 is YFSETQ. V dropped 4 bases and J dropped 2; count of bases not matched to a gene: 10. The CDR3 nucleotides are TGCGCCAGCAGCGGAGTAGCGGGAGGCCTCTTCACAGATACGCAGTATTTT. Its protein is CASSGVAGGLFTDTQYF.

A few counts support this clone. CDR3 coding DNA: TGTGCCAGCCAACTCCGGGCAGGGCGGTACGAGCAGTACTTC. Its translation: CASQLRAGRYEQYF. This chain links TRBV27 with TRBJ2-7, with a weak D call TRBD1 (5 bases). V lost 8 bases, J lost 4 bases, and 18 bases lay in between. Germline lookup yields CDR1 MNHEY and CDR2 SMNVEV (reference sequence). The CDR3 length is 14 residues.

The chain is built from TRBV30 and TRBJ1-5, with D uncertain. There are 13 residues in the CDR3. Germline CDR1 is GTSNPN and CDR2 is SVGIG (reference sequence). Trimming left V 0 bases short and J 6 bases short, with 9 bases between. The CDR3 DNA reads TGTGCCTGGAGTGTACATTCGGGTCAGCCCCAGCATTTT. Translation: CAWSVHSGQPQHF.

The chain links TRBV19 to TRBJ1-3; D is ambiguous. V was cut by 10 bases and J by 0 bases, with 13 bases left in between. CDR1 is LNHDA, CDR2 SQIVND, per germline (reference sequence). The CDR3 contains 14 residues. The CDR3 DNA reads as TGTGCCACTCGACAACAGAGCTCTGGAAACACCATATATTTT. Translation: CATRQQSSGNTIYF.

V gene TRBV11-2 combines with J gene TRBJ2-1; TRBD1 matches 10 bases. Germline lookup yields CDR1 SGHAT and CDR2 FQNNGV. With 2 bases clipped from V and 7 bases from J, the junction kept 11 bases outside the gene matches. The CDR3 totals 17 residues. CDR3 DNA sequence: TGTGCCAGCAGCTTAATACCGGGACAGGGGTATGGGAATGAGCAGTTCTTC. It translates to CASSLIPGQGYGNEQFF. Full variable domain (rest looked up from reference TRBV11-2 and TRBJ2-1): EAGVAQSPRYKIIEKRQSVAFWCNPISGHATLYWYQQILGQGPKLLIQFQNNGVVDDSQLPKDRFSAERLKGVDSTLKIQPAKLEDSAVYLCASSLIPGQGYGNEQFFGPGTRLTVL.

The genes are TRBV5-1 and TRBJ2-1; D is perhaps TRBD2 (6 bases). Germline CDR1 and CDR2: SGHRS and YFSETQ. There are 17 residues in the CDR3. V was shortened by 0 bases and J by 2 bases, with 15 bases between the two germline ends. DNA for the CDR3: TGCGCCAGCAGCTTGGCGGTGGGACTGAACACCTACAATGAGCAGTTCTTC. This codes for CASSLAVGLNTYNEQFF. The full variable domain, with the rest looked up from reference TRBV5-1 and TRBJ2-1, is KAGVTQTPRYLIKTRGQQVTLSCSPISGHRSVSWYQQTPGQGLQFLFEYFSETQRNKGNFPGRFSGRQFSNSRSEMNVSTLELGDSALYLCASSLAVGLNTYNEQFFGPGTRLTVL.

The chain uses TRBV11-2 and TRBJ2-7, with 9 bases that match TRBD1. The CDR3 totals 17 residues. CDR1 SGHAT and CDR2 FQNNGV come from the germline V gene. J was trimmed by 5 bases and V by 1 base; bases with no gene match: 12. CDR3 DNA sequence: TGTGCCAGCAGCTTAGTATTAGGCGGGACAGGGCTACACGAGCAGTACTTC. Its protein is CASSLVLGGTGLHEQYF.

J is TRBJ1-2 and V is TRBV28; TRBD1 aligns across 12 bases. V gave up 6 bases and J gave up 7 bases; unmatched junction bases: 6. This CDR3 contains 14 residues. The germline V gene encodes CDR1 MDHEN and CDR2 SYDVKM. The CDR3 bases are TGTGCCAGCAGACCCGGGACAGGGGGCGGTGGCTACACCTTC. It is translated as CASRPGTGGGGYTF.

This clone was recorded once. The chain is built from TRBV7-8 and TRBJ1-1; 9 bases line up with TRBD1. The CDR3 extends over 15 amino acids. V shed 5 bases and J 0 bases; nucleotides not matched to a gene: 4. Germline values: CDR1 SGHVS, CDR2 FQNEAQ. CDR3 sequence: CASSPRTGVNTEAFF. DNA of the CDR3: TGTGCCAGCAGCCCCCGGACAGGGGTGAACACTGAAGCTTTCTTT. Drawing the rest from reference TRBV7-8 and TRBJ1-1, the complete variable domain is GAGVSQSPRYKVAKRGQDVALRCDPISGHVSLFWYQQALGQGPEFLTYFQNEAQLDKSGLPSDRFFAERPEGSVSTLKIQRTQQEDSAVYLCASSPRTGVNTEAFFGQGTRLTVV.

V is TRBV14 and J is TRBJ1-4; D ambiguous. Germline-derived CDR1 and CDR2 are SGHDN and FVKESK. V lost 11 bases, J lost 6 bases, and 13 bases lay in between. This CDR3 comprises 12 residues. CDR3 sequence reads: CAVRSVDEKLFF. CDR3 in DNA: TGTGCCGTGCGGTCAGTGGATGAAAAACTGTTTTTT.